This note documents a single TCR beta chain sequence. Its antigen is unknown. This specimen belongs to a study of shared clonotypes between healthy human individuals. General observations from the study: Naive subsets usually exceeded memory subsets in estimated richness. Sharing across four donors was highest in naive CD4 (roughly 5%) and lowest in memory CD8 (roughly 0.4%).

Germline CDR1 is MNHEY and CDR2 is SMNVEV (reference sequence). V lost 1 base to trimming and J lost 7 bases, with 14 bases between them. The CDR3 spans 15 residues. Assay used: immunoSEQ multiplex PCR; TCRdb lists only in-frame clones, some missing. This sample has around 1.9 million clones, with just over 90% found just once. Naive CD8 cells comprised CD45RO-negative, CCR7-positively selected cells, excluding terminally differentiated effector memory CD45RA+ cells. Within Nashville, Tennessee resided all donors, each a Caucasian adult. The sequenced sample consisted of naive CD8+ T cells from PBMCs. The J gene is TRBJ2-1, the V gene TRBV27, with D unresolved. The clonotype originates from a man younger than 30 in good health. Some clones in this sample may be carry-over from other donors' samples. The CDR3 sequence is CASSLLGAGNNEQFF. In nucleotides, the CDR3 is TGTGCCAGCAGTTTATTGGGCGCAGGTAATAATGAGCAGTTCTTC.